The 6 T cell receptor beta chains in this list originate from one sample, sequenced in a study of blood T cell repertoires in COVID-19. Method: immunoSEQ multiplex PCR; TCRdb's copy keeps in-frame clones and lacks some. The sample includes some 25,000 clones, roughly nine tenths of them seen just once. The sequencing sample was made of peripheral blood. These receptors were collected from a man in his sixties or seventies with COVID-19, enrolled during active disease.

The V gene is TRBV27, the J gene TRBJ2-2, with a weak D call TRBD1 (6 bases). Trimming stripped 3 bases from V and 6 bases from J, with 8 bases between. The CDR3 has 13 amino acids. Per the germline V gene, CDR1 is MNHEY and CDR2 is SMNVEV (reference sequence). Written as DNA, the CDR3 is TGTGCCAGCAGTTTCACAGGGTCCGGGGAGCTGTTTTTT. It specifies CASSFTGSGELFF.

The chain links TRBV5-6 to TRBJ2-2, with D maybe TRBD2 (5 bases). Germline V gives CDR1 SGHDT, CDR2 YYEEEE. Deletions cut 4 bases from V and 3 bases from J, with 22 bases between. This CDR3 contains 18 residues. The DNA of the CDR3 is TGTGCCAGCAGCAAGAGGGTCGGGTCATCAAGGGACACCGGGGAGCTGTTTTTT. This codes for CASSKRVGSSRDTGELFF.

To note about this clone: The same CDR3 arises from other DNA sequences in this sample as well. The chain uses TRBV5-1 and TRBJ1-2; D gene uncertain. Looked up from germline, CDR1 is SGHRS and CDR2 is YFSETQ. CDR3 size: 13 residues. Trimming took 0 bases from V and 3 from J, leaving 6 bases between them. CDR3 sequence: CASSLEGDYGYTF. The CDR3, as DNA: TGCGCCAGCAGCTTGGAGGGAGACTATGGCTACACCTTC.

The chain employs TRBV15 and TRBJ1-3, with TRBD1 as a possible D gene (5 bases). Germline V CDR1 and CDR2: LNHNV, YYDKDF (reference sequence). V was cut by 2 bases and J by 6 bases, with 11 bases left in between. The CDR3 runs to 14 residues. The CDR3 reads CATSRPGTPNTIYF. CDR3 in DNA: TGTGCCACCAGCAGACCCGGGACTCCAAACACCATATATTTT.

V gene TRBV9 combines with J gene TRBJ1-1; a weak D match, TRBD1 (6 bases). The V end lost 3 bases, the J end lost 1 base, and 13 bases lay between the germline ends. Germline V gene lookup returns CDR1 SGDLS and CDR2 YYNGEE. This CDR3 comprises 15 residues. CDR3 in DNA: TGTGCCAGCAGCGGGACAGTTGCTGGGAACACTGAAGCTTTCTTT. Protein: CASSGTVAGNTEAFF.

This chain joins TRBV5-5 and TRBJ1-2; 9 nucleotides align to TRBD1. V gave up 0 bases and J gave up 7 bases; unmatched junction bases: 10. There are 16 residues in the CDR3. Germline assignment: CDR1 SGHKS and CDR2 YYEKEE (reference sequence). The CDR3 region has the DNA TGTGCCAGCAGCTTGGGAACAGGGGGCCGTTTACTTGGCTACACCTTC. Protein sequence: CASSLGTGGRLLGYTF.